Each of the 15 T cell receptor beta chains below was sequenced from the same sample in a study of OX40 agonist ivuxolimab in advanced cancers. Clones were read by immunoSEQ multiplex PCR, and TCRdb kept only the in-frame ones, dropping some. The sample has about 86,000 clones; around nine tenths are singletons. Sequencing used CD4+ or CD8+ T cells sorted from blood, obtained in a trial of the OX40 agonist ivuxolimab. The receptors come from an adult with an advanced solid tumor such as melanoma, head and neck, liver or kidney cancer.

The chain has TRBV15 and TRBJ1-1, with 8 bases that match TRBD1. The V gene's germline CDR1 is LNHNV and CDR2 YYDKDF (reference sequence). V shed 5 bases and J 11 bases; nucleotides not matched to a gene: 16. The CDR3 runs to 15 residues. In DNA, the CDR3 is TGTGCCACCAGCTCCCCGGGACAGGTCGAATCTCAGGCTTTCTTT. Amino acids: CATSSPGQVESQAFF.

This clone was recorded once. J is TRBJ1-4 and V is TRBV18, with D possibly matching TRBD1 (6 bases). Trimming cost V 2 bases and J 1 base, with 17 bases left between them. Germline loops: CDR1 KGHSH, CDR2 LQKENI. The CDR3 is 18 amino acids. CDR3 sequence: CASSPGGGPLLTNEKLFF. The DNA of the CDR3 is TGTGCCAGCTCACCAGGCGGGGGGCCGCTTCTAACTAATGAAAAACTGTTTTTT. The entire variable domain, with the rest obtained from reference TRBV18 and TRBJ1-4, is as follows: NAGVMQNPRHLVRRRGQEARLRCSPMKGHSHVYWYRQLPEEGLKFMVYLQKENIIDESGMPKERFSAEFPKEGPSILRIQQVVRGDSAAYFCASSPGGGPLLTNEKLFFGSGTQLSVL.

This clone was detected once. The chain recombines TRBV9 with TRBJ2-3; D gene unclear. The CDR3 totals 15 residues. Looked up from germline, CDR1 is SGDLS and CDR2 is YYNGEE. Trimming removed 0 bases at V and 2 bases at J, with 10 bases between. DNA of the CDR3: TGTGCCAGCAGCGTAGGGGATTACCACACAGATACGCAGTATTTT. Its protein is CASSVGDYHTDTQYF.

The chain joins TRBV27 to TRBJ2-1; TRBD2 agrees at 8 bases. The CDR3 covers 15 residues. V gave up 5 bases and J gave up 4 bases; unmatched junction bases: 7. CDR1 and CDR2 (germline): MNHEY, SMNVEV (reference sequence). This CDR3 is CASSPSGRGYNEQFF. CDR3 DNA: TGTGCCAGCAGTCCAAGCGGGAGAGGATACAATGAGCAGTTCTTC.

This clone has only a few counts. The J gene is TRBJ2-2, the V gene TRBV7-3; 7 bases fit TRBD1. With V trimmed by 3 bases and J by 4 bases, 2 bases remained unmatched. CDR1 and CDR2 from the germline V gene are SGHTA and FQGTGA. The CDR3 has 14 residues. CDR3 region: CASSFYRGTGELFF. Here the CDR3 DNA reads TGTGCCAGCAGCTTTTACAGGGGCACCGGGGAGCTGTTTTTT.

The CDR3 DNA reads as TGTGCCTGGGGGTTATACGAGCAGTACTTC. Encoded protein: CAWGLYEQYF. The rearrangement joins TRBV30 to TRBJ2-7; D not certain. Trimming removed 5 bases at V and 4 bases at J, with 6 bases between. The CDR3 covers 10 residues. CDR1 and CDR2 (germline): GTSNPN, SVGIG (reference sequence).

The gene calls are TRBV10-3 and TRBJ2-3; 9 bases fit TRBD2. The CDR3 contains 13 residues. Germline values: CDR1 ENHRY, CDR2 SYGVKD. J gave up 4 bases and V 7 bases, and 3 bases lay outside the gene matches. CDR3 region: CAIKVAGADTQYF. The CDR3 DNA reads as TGTGCCATCAAGGTAGCGGGAGCAGATACGCAGTATTTT.

This sequence joins TRBV11-3 and TRBJ2-2; D is perhaps TRBD1 (6 bases). There are 14 residues in the CDR3. In germline, CDR1 is SGHNT, CDR2 YENEEA. V was shortened by 5 bases and J by 4 bases, with 11 bases between the two germline ends. The CDR3 reads CASSQGHRTGELFF. In DNA form, the CDR3 reads TGTGCCAGCAGCCAGGGACATCGCACCGGGGAGCTGTTTTTT. Using reference TRBV11-3 and TRBJ2-2 for the parts outside the CDR3, the full variable domain is EAGVVQSPRYKIIEKKQPVAFWCNPISGHNTLYWYLQNLGQGPELLIRYENEEAVDDSQLPKDRFSAERLKGVDSTLKIQPAELGDSAVYLCASSQGHRTGELFFGEGSRLTVL.

CDR3 residues: CASSSRQTFYGYTF. CDR3 DNA sequence: TGTGCCAGCAGCTCCCGACAGACCTTTTATGGCTACACCTTC. V is TRBV7-2 and J is TRBJ1-2, with D perhaps TRBD1 (5 bases). From germline, CDR1 is SGHTA and CDR2 FQGNSA. CDR3 length equals 14 residues. Trimming left V 4 bases short and J 5 bases short, with 14 bases between. Full variable domain (outside the CDR3, taken from reference TRBV7-2 and TRBJ1-2): GAGVSQSPSNKVTEKGKDVELRCDPISGHTALYWYRQSLGQGLEFLIYFQGNSAPDKSGLPSDRFSAERTGGSVSTLTIQRTQQEDSAVYLCASSSRQTFYGYTFGSGTRLTVV.

The rearrangement joins TRBV29-1 to TRBJ1-1; the D is unclear. Trimming pared 4 bases from V and 1 base from J, leaving 10 bases between. CDR3 length: 13 amino acids. CDR1 is SQVTM and CDR2 is ANQGSEA in the germline V gene. The CDR3 region has the DNA TGCAGCGTTGTGTGGCAGCCGAACACTGAAGCTTTCTTT. Encoded protein: CSVVWQPNTEAFF.

The chain carries TRBV7-6 and TRBJ1-3; no firm D call. Germline assignment: CDR1 SGHVS and CDR2 FNYEAQ. The germline V and J ends were trimmed by 0 bases and 0 bases, with 9 bases remaining between them. This CDR3 region has 16 residues. The CDR3 region has the DNA TGTGCCAGCAGCTTAGCCGCGCCGGTCTCTGGAAACACCATATATTTT. Translated, it gives CASSLAAPVSGNTIYF. Full variable domain (outside the CDR3, taken from reference TRBV7-6 and TRBJ1-3): GAGVSQSPRYKVTKRGQDVALRCDPISGHVSLYWYRQALGQGPEFLTYFNYEAQQDKSGLPNDRFSAERPEGSISTLTIQRTEQRDSAMYRCASSLAAPVSGNTIYFGEGSWLTVV.

The rearrangement links TRBV5-5 to TRBJ2-5; a weak D match, TRBD2 (6 bases). The germline V gene encodes CDR1 SGHKS and CDR2 YYEKEE (reference sequence). V was pared by 7 bases and J by 3 bases, with 13 bases between. CDR3 length: 13 residues. The CDR3 loop is CASVRDSEETQYF. CDR3 DNA: TGTGCCAGCGTGCGGGATAGCGAAGAGACCCAGTACTTC.

The gene calls are TRBV4-2 and TRBJ2-7, with TRBD2 matching over 8 bases. The V gene end was trimmed by 1 base and the J gene end by 1 base; junction bases not matched to a gene: 6. The CDR3 length is 16 residues. From germline, CDR1 is LGHNA and CDR2 YNFKEQ. The CDR3 DNA sequence: TGTGCCAGCAGCCAAGCGGGGGGGATTACATCCTACGAGCAGTACTTC. The encoded protein is CASSQAGGITSYEQYF.

The V and J genes are TRBV5-1 and TRBJ2-3; 7 bases match TRBD2. The CDR3 contains 15 residues. CDR1 is SGHRS, CDR2 YFSETQ, per germline. Trimming took 7 bases from V and 0 from J; bases not matched to a gene: 8. In DNA form, the CDR3 reads TGCGCCAGCCAGAGGGGCGGGGGAAGCACAGATACGCAGTATTTT. Translation gives CASQRGGGSTDTQYF.

The chain carries TRBV30 and TRBJ2-7, with TRBD1 as a possible D gene (6 bases). The germline V and J ends were trimmed by 1 base and 6 bases, with 13 bases remaining between them. The CDR3 contains 13 residues. Germline values: CDR1 GTSNPN, CDR2 SVGIG (reference sequence). Here the CDR3 DNA reads TGTGCCTGGAGTGGGCAGGGGTATAGCGAGCAGTACTTC. This translates into CAWSGQGYSEQYF.